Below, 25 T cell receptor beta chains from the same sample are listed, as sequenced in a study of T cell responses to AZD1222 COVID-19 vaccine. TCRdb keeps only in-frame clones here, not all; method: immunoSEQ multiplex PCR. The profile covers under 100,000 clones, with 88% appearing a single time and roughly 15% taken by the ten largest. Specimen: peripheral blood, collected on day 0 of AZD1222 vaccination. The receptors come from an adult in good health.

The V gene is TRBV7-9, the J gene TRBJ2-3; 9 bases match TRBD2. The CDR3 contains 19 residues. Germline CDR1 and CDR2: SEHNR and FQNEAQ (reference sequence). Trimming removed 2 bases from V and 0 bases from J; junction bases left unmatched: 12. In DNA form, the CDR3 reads TGTGCCAGCAGCTTACGGGTTAGTCTAGCGGGAACTAGCACAGATACGCAGTATTTT. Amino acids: CASSLRVSLAGTSTDTQYF.

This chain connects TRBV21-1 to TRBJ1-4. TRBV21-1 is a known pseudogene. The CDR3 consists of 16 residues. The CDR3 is CASSPSRAATNEKLFF. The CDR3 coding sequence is TGTGCCAGCAGCCCTTCGAGGGCGGCAACTAATGAAAAACTGTTTTTT.

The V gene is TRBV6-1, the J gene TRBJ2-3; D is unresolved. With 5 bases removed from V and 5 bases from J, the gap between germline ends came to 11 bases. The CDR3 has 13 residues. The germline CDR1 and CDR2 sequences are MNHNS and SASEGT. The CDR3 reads CASSFNTGDTQYF. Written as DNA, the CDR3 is TGTGCCAGCAGTTTCAACACGGGAGATACGCAGTATTTT.

In DNA form, the CDR3 reads TGTGCCAGTAGTTCCTCTACCGGGACCGGGCTAATCACAGATACGCAGTATTTT. Translated, it gives CASSSSTGTGLITDTQYF. The chain is built from TRBV19 and TRBJ2-3; D is tentatively TRBD1 or TRBD2 (5 bases each). The CDR3 runs to 18 residues. Germline V gives CDR1 LNHDA, CDR2 SQIVND (reference sequence). The V and J ends lost 5 bases and 2 bases respectively, with 23 bases between them. Full variable domain (missing parts from reference TRBV19 and TRBJ2-3): DGGITQSPKYLFRKEGQNVTLSCEQNLNHDAMYWYRQDPGQGLRLIYYSQIVNDFQKGDIAEGYSVSREKKESFPLTVTSAQKNPTAFYLCASSSSTGTGLITDTQYFGPGTRLTVL.

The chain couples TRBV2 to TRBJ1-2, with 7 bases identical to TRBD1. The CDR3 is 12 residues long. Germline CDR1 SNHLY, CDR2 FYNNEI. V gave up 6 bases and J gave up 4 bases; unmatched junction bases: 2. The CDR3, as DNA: TGTGCCAGCAGGAGGGACAGCTATGGCTACACCTTC. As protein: CASRRDSYGYTF.

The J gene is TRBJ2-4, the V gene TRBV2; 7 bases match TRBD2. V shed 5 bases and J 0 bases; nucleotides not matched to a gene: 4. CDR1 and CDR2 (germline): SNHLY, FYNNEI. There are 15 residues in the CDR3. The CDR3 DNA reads TGTGCCAGCAGTCCTCGCGGGGGAGCCAAAAACATTCAGTACTTC. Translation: CASSPRGGAKNIQYF.

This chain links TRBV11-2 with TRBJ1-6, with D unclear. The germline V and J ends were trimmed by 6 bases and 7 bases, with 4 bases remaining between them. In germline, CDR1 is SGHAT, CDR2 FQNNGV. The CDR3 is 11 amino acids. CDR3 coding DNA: TGTGCCAGCAGTGGGAATTCACCCCTCCACTTT. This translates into CASSGNSPLHF.

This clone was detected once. The CDR3 is CASSQDRGIAGADTQYF. DNA of the CDR3: TGTGCCAGCAGCCAAGATCGGGGAATAGCGGGAGCCGATACGCAGTATTTT. The chain joins TRBV3-1 (or the pseudogene TRBV3-2) to TRBJ2-3; 9 bases are a match to TRBD2. In germline, CDR1 is LGHDT, CDR2 YNNKEL (reference sequence). After removal of 0 bases from V and 6 bases from J, the junction contained 10 bases not matched to a gene. The CDR3 consists of 17 residues.

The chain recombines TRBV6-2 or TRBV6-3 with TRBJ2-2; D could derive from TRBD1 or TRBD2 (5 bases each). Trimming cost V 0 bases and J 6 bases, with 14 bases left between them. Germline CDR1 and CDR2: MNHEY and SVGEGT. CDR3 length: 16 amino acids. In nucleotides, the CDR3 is TGTGCCAGCAGTTACTCGAGGGCAGGGCATCCCGGGGAGCTGTTTTTT. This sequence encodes CASSYSRAGHPGELFF.

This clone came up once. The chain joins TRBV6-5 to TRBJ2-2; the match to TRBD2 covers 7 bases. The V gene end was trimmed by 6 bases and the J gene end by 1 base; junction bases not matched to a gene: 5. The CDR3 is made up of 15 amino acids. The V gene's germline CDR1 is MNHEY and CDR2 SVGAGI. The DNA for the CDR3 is TGTGCCAGCAGGTTGTCTAGCGGGAACACCGGGGAGCTGTTTTTT. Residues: CASRLSSGNTGELFF.

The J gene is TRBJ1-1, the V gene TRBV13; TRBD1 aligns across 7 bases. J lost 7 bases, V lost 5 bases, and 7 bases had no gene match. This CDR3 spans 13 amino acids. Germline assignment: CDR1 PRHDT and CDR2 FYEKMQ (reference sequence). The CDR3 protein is CASSVDRYREAFF. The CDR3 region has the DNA TGTGCCAGCAGCGTGGACAGGTACCGTGAAGCTTTCTTT.

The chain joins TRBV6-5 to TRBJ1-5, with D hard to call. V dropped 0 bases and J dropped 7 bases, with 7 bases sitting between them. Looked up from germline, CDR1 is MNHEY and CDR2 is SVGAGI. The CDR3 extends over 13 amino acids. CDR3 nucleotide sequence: TGTGCCAGCAGTTACTCTCAGCAACAGCCCCAGCATTTT. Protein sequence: CASSYSQQQPQHF.

The CDR3 protein is CASSSSIGSGAYEQYF. The CDR3 DNA reads as TGTGCCAGCAGTTCGAGTATTGGAAGCGGGGCCTACGAGCAGTACTTC. The chain uses TRBV28 and TRBJ2-7, with TRBD2 matching over 7 bases. With V trimmed by 4 bases and J by 2 bases, 11 bases remained unmatched. Germline CDR1 and CDR2: MDHEN and SYDVKM. CDR3 length equals 16 residues.

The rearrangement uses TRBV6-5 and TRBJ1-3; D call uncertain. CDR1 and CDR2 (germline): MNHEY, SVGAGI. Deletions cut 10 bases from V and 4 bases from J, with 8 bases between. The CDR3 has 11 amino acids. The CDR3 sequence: CATIPGNTIYF. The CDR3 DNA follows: TGTGCCACCATTCCGGGAAACACCATATATTTT.

CDR3: CASRKAGSSYNSPLHF. As DNA, the CDR3 is TGTGCCAGCAGAAAGGCGGGTAGCTCCTATAATTCACCCCTCCACTTT. The chain couples TRBV28 to TRBJ1-6; D is unclear. CDR1 is MDHEN and CDR2 is SYDVKM in the germline V gene. The CDR3 contains 16 residues. V was trimmed by 6 bases and J by 0 bases, leaving 12 bases between them.

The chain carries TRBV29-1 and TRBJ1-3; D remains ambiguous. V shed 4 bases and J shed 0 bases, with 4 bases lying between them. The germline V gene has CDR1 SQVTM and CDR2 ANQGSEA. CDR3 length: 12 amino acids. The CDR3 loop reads CSVVDSGNTIYF. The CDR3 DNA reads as TGCAGCGTTGTGGACTCTGGAAACACCATATATTTT.

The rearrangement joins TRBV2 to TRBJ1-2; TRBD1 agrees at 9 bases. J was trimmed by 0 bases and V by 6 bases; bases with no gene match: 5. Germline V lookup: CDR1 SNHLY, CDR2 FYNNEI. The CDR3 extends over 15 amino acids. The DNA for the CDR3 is TGTGCCAGCAGCGGACAGGGGTTCCCTAACTATGGCTACACCTTC. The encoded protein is CASSGQGFPNYGYTF. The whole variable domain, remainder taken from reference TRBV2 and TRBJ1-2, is EPEVTQTPSHQVTQMGQEVILRCVPISNHLYFYWYRQILGQKVEFLVSFYNNEISEKSEIFDDQFSVERPDGSNFTLKIRSTKLEDSAMYFCASSGQGFPNYGYTFGSGTRLTVV.

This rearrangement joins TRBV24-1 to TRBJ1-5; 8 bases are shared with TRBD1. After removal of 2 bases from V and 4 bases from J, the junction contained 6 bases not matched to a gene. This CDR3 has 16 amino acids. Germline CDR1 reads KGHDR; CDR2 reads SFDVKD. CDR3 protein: CATSDSPGTGNQPQHF. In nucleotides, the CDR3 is TGTGCCACCAGTGATTCCCCCGGGACAGGTAATCAGCCCCAGCATTTT.

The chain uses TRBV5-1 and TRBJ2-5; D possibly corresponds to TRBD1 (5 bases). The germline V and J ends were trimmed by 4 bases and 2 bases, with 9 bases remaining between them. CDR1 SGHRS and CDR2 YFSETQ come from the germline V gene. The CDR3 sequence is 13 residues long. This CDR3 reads CASSGRQQETQYF. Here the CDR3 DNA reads TGCGCCAGCAGCGGCAGACAGCAAGAGACCCAGTACTTC.

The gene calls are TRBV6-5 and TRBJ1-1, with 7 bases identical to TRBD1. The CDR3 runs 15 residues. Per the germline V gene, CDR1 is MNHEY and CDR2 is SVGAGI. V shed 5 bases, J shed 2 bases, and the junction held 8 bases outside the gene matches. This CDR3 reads CASSPTGTGNTEAFF. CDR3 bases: TGTGCCAGCAGTCCGACAGGGACGGGAAACACTGAAGCTTTCTTT.

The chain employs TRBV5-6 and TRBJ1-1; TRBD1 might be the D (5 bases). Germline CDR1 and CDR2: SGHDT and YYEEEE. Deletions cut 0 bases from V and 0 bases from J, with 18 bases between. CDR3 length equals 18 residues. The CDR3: CASSLGLGRVYMNTEAFF. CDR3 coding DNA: TGTGCCAGCAGCTTGGGATTGGGCAGGGTATACATGAACACTGAAGCTTTCTTT.

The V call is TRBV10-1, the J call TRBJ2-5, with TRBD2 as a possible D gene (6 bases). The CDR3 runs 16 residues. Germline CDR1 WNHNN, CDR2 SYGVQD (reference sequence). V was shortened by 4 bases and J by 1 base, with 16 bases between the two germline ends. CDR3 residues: CASSGEEPTLQETQYF. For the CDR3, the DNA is TGCGCCAGCAGTGGGGAGGAGCCGACCCTCCAAGAGACCCAGTACTTC.

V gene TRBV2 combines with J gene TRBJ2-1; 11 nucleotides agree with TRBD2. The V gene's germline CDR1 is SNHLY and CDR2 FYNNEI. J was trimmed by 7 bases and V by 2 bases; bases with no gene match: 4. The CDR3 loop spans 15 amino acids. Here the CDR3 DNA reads TGTGCCAGCAGTGAAAGGCTAGCGGGAGGTAATGAGCAGTTCTTC. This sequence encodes CASSERLAGGNEQFF.

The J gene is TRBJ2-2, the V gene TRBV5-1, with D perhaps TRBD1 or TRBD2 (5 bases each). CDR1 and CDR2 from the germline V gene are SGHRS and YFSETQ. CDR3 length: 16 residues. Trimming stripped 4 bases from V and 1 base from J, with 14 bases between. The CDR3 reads CASSASGTKNTGELFF. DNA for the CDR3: TGCGCCAGCAGCGCGTCCGGGACCAAGAACACCGGGGAGCTGTTTTTT.

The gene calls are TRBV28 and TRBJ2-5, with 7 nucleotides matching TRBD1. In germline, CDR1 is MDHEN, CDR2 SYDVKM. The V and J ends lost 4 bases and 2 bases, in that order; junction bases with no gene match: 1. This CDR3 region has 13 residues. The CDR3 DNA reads TGTGCCAGCAGTTCGGACAGGCAAGAGACCCAGTACTTC. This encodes CASSSDRQETQYF.